Listed below are T cell receptor beta chains from one sample, sequenced in a study of blood T cells in healthy people across ages. TCRdb ran MiXCR on the 5' RACE reads and lists one entry per CDR3 protein. This table has roughly 1,100,000 distinct CDR3 sequences, 25% appearing once. The same data also contributed to another study, on T cells of mothers and their children.

Sequencing was carried out using blood. These receptors came from a girl aged 2 to 9 in good health. The CDR3 runs from the conserved cysteine through the conserved F or W. Each record gives: J gene, D gene, V gene, CDR3 protein. The D gene is left open where the match is weak.

J gene: TRBJ2-5
D gene: TRBD2
V gene: TRBV20-1
CDR3 protein: CSAGRGSGGQRNQETQYF

J gene: TRBJ2-3
D gene: NA
V gene: TRBV3-1
CDR3 protein: CASSQGTLRADTQYF

J gene: TRBJ2-3
D gene: NA
V gene: TRBV7-3
CDR3 protein: CASSAPGTLYTDTQYF

J gene: TRBJ1-5
D gene: NA
V gene: TRBV7-9
CDR3 protein: CASSFGQNQPQHF

J gene: TRBJ2-7
D gene: NA
V gene: TRBV29-1
CDR3 protein: CSVELWGIYYEQYF

J gene: TRBJ2-2
D gene: NA
V gene: TRBV6-2/TRBV6-3
CDR3 protein: CASSYFGVTGELFF

J gene: TRBJ2-6
D gene: NA
V gene: TRBV29-1
CDR3 protein: CSAQQGTGANVLTF

J gene: TRBJ2-5
D gene: NA
V gene: TRBV6-6
CDR3 protein: CASSYSAWVEAGWETQYF

J gene: TRBJ2-4
D gene: NA
V gene: TRBV7-8
CDR3 protein: CASSQRQEEGFQYF

J gene: TRBJ2-3
D gene: NA
V gene: TRBV2
CDR3 protein: CASTQDGGDTQYF

J gene: TRBJ2-4
D gene: NA
V gene: TRBV20-1
CDR3 protein: CSVLHRAKNIQYF

J gene: TRBJ2-5
D gene: NA
V gene: TRBV15
CDR3 protein: CATSRGYRQGKETQYF

J gene: TRBJ2-5
D gene: TRBD2
V gene: TRBV29-1
CDR3 protein: CSVGAIAGYETQYF

J gene: TRBJ2-7
D gene: TRBD1
V gene: TRBV29-1
CDR3 protein: CSVVKQGDPYEQYF

J gene: TRBJ2-5
D gene: NA
V gene: TRBV20-1
CDR3 protein: CSARISGKETQYF

J gene: TRBJ2-7
D gene: TRBD2
V gene: TRBV6-2/TRBV6-3
CDR3 protein: CASSYSTSGYEQYF

J gene: TRBJ2-7
D gene: NA
V gene: TRBV9
CDR3 protein: CASSPGLSSYEQYF

J gene: TRBJ1-1
D gene: NA
V gene: TRBV10-3
CDR3 protein: CAISESIQGFEAFF

J gene: TRBJ2-7
D gene: NA
V gene: TRBV15
CDR3 protein: CATSRRGYEQYF

J gene: NA
D gene: NA
V gene: TRBV27
CDR3 protein: CASSSPSEHIREYNEQFF

J gene: TRBJ2-1
D gene: NA
V gene: TRBV11-2
CDR3 protein: CASCGARYNEQFF

J gene: TRBJ2-7
D gene: NA
V gene: TRBV28
CDR3 protein: CASRLDPFYEQYF

J gene: TRBJ1-2
D gene: NA
V gene: TRBV7-9
CDR3 protein: CASSSDGEVHGYTF

J gene: TRBJ2-2
D gene: TRBD1
V gene: TRBV2
CDR3 protein: CANIQGDTGELFF

J gene: TRBJ2-7
D gene: NA
V gene: TRBV12-3/TRBV12-4
CDR3 protein: CASSLATMEGVIYEQYF

J gene: NA
D gene: TRBD1
V gene: TRBV2
CDR3 protein: CASRLDRGIGGNEQFF

J gene: TRBJ1-5
D gene: NA
V gene: TRBV7-9
CDR3 protein: CASSSAGVSNQPQHF